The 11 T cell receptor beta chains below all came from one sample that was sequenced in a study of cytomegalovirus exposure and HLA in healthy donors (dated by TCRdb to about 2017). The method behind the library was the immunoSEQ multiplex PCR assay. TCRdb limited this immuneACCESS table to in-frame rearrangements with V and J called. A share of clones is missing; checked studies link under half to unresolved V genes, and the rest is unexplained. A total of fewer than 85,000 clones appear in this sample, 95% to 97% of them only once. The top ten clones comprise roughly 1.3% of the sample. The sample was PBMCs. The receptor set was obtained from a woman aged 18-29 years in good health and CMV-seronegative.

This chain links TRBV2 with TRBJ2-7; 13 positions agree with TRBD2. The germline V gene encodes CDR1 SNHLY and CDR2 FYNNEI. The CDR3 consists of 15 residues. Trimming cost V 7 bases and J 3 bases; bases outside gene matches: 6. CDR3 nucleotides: TGTGCCAGCAAAGAGGGACTAGCGGGATTCTACGAGCAGTACTTC. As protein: CASKEGLAGFYEQYF.

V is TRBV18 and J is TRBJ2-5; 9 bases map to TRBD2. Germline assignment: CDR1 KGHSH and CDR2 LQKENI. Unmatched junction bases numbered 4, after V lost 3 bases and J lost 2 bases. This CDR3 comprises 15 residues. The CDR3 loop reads CASSPIAGDQETQYF. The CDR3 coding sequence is TGTGCCAGCTCACCCATAGCGGGAGATCAAGAGACCCAGTACTTC.

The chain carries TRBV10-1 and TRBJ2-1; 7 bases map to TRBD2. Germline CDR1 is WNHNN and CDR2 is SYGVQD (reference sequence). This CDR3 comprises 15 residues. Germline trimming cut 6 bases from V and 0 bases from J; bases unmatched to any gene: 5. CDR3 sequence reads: CASSRSGTSYNEQFF. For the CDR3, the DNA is TGCGCCAGCAGCAGAAGCGGGACCTCCTACAATGAGCAGTTCTTC.

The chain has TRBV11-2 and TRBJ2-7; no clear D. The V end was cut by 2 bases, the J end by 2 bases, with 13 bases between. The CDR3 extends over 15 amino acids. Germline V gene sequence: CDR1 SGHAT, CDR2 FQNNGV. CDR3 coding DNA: TGTGCCAGCAGCTTATTCATGGGCCCAGCCTACGAGCAGTACTTC. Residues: CASSLFMGPAYEQYF.

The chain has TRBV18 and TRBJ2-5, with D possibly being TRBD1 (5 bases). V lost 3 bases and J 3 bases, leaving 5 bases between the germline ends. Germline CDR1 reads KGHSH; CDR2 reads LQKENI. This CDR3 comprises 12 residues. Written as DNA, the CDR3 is TGTGCCAGCTCACCCAGGGAAGAGACCCAGTACTTC. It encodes CASSPREETQYF.

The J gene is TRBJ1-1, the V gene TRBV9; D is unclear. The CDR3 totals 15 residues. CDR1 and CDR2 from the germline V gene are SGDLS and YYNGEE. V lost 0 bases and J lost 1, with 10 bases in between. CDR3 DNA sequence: TGTGCCAGCAGCGTAGATCCAGGAACGAACACTGAAGCTTTCTTT. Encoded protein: CASSVDPGTNTEAFF.

The CDR3: CASSLALRLDGSNSPLHF. CDR3 DNA sequence: TGCGCCAGCAGCTTGGCCCTCAGGCTCGATGGGTCTAATTCACCCCTCCACTTT. The V gene is TRBV5-1, the J gene TRBJ1-6, with D unclear. The V end was cut by 0 bases, the J end by 6 bases, with 19 bases between. CDR1 is SGHRS and CDR2 is YFSETQ in the germline V gene. CDR3 length equals 18 residues.

CDR3 coding DNA: TGCAGTGCCCCTCCGGGATATGGCTACACCTTC. The encoded protein is CSAPPGYGYTF. This chain uses TRBV20-1 with TRBJ1-2; D not resolved. V was pared by 6 bases and J by 5 bases, with 10 bases between. Germline CDR1 is DFQATT and CDR2 is SNEGSKA (reference sequence). The CDR3 totals 11 residues.

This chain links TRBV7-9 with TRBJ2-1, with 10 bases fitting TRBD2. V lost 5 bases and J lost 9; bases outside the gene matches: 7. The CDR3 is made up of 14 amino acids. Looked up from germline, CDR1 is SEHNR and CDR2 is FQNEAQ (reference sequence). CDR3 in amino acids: CASSPGTSVGEQFF. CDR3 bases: TGTGCCAGCAGCCCCGGGACTAGCGTTGGTGAGCAGTTCTTC.

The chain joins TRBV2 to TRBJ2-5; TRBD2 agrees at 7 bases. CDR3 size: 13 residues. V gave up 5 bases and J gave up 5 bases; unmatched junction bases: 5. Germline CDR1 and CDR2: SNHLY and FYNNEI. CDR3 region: CASSPSGRETQYF. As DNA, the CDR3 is TGTGCCAGCAGTCCTAGCGGCCGTGAGACCCAGTACTTC.

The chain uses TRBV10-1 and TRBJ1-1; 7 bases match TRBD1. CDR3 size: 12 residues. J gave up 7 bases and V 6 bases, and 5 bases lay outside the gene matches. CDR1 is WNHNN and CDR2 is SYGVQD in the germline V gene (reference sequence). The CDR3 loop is CASSRDSREAFF. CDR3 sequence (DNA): TGCGCCAGCAGCCGGGACAGTCGTGAAGCTTTCTTT.